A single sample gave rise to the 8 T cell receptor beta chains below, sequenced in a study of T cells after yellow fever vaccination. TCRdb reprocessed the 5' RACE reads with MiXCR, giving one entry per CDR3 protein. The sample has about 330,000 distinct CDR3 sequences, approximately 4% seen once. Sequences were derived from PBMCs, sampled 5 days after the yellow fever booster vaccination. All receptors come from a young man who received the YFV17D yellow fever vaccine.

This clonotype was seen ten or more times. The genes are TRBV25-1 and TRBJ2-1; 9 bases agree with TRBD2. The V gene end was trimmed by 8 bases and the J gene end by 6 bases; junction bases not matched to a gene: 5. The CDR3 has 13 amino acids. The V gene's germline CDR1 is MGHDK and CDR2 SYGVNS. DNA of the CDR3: TGTGCCAGCGCAAGGACTAGCGTCAATGAGCAGTTCTTC. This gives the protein CASARTSVNEQFF.

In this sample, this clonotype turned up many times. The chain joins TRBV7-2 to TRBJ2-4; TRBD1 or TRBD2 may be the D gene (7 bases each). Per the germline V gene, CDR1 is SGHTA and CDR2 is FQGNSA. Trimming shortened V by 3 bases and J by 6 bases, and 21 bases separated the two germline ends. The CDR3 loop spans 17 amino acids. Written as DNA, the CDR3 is TGTGCCAGCAGCTTTGGGGGGGAAGGGACAGTCCTAAACATTCAGTACTTC. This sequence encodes CASSFGGEGTVLNIQYF.

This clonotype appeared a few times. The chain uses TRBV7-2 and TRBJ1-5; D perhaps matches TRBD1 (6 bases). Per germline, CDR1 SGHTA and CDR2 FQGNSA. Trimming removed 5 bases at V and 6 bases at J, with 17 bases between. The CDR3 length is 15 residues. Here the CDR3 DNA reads TGTGCCAGCAGCCTTGGGAGGGGGAAGAGTCAGCCCCAGCATTTT. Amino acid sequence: CASSLGRGKSQPQHF.

The CDR3 loop is CASYLTENFAEQFF. As DNA, the CDR3 is TGTGCCAGCTATCTAACAGAAAACTTTGCGGAGCAGTTCTTC. The chain is built from TRBV28 and TRBJ2-1; D gene unclear. The germline gives CDR1 MDHEN, CDR2 SYDVKM. Trimming pared 8 bases from V and 10 bases from J, leaving 21 bases between. The CDR3 spans 14 residues.

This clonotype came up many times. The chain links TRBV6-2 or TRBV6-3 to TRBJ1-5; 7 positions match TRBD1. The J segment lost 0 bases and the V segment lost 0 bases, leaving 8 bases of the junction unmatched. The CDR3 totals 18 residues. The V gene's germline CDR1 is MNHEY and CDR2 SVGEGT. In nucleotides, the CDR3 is TGTGCCAGCAGTTACTCGATGGGACAGACTTATAGCAATCAGCCCCAGCATTTT. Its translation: CASSYSMGQTYSNQPQHF.

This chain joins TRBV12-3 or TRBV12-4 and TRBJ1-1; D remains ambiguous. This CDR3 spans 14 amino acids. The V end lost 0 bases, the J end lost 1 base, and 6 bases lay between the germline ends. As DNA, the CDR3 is TGTGCCAGCAGTTTAGCGAGCAGGAACACTGAAGCTTTCTTT. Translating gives CASSLASRNTEAFF.

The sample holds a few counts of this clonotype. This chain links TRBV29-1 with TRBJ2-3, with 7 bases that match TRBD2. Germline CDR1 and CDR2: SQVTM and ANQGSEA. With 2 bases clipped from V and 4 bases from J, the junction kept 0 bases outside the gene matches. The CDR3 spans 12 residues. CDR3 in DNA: TGCAGCGTTGAACGGGGGGCAGATACGCAGTATTTT. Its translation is CSVERGADTQYF.

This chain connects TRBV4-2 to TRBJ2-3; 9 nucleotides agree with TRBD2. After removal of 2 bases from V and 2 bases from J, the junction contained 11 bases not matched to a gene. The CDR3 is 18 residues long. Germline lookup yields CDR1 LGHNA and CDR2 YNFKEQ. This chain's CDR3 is CASSQPPGLATITDTQYF. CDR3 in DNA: TGTGCCAGCAGCCAACCCCCCGGACTAGCGACGATCACAGATACGCAGTATTTT.